The source of this T cell receptor (beta chain) is a study of blood T cells in healthy people across ages. Study-level points and caveats: One million T cells yielded diversity estimates that were considered underestimates. Samples with more naive T cells showed higher observed beta diversity. TCR beta diversity, measured per million T cells, fell in a roughly linear way with age.

The CDR3 sequence is 15 residues long. The J segment lost 5 bases and the V segment lost 2 bases, leaving 7 bases of the junction unmatched. CDR1 MNHEY and CDR2 SVGEGT come from the germline V gene. Alongside a J-beta primer mix, a sample-barcoded 5' primer served in a second PCR lasting about 7 to 11 cycles. Via MiXCR, TCRdb re-called the 5' RACE reads, giving one row per CDR3 protein. The sample yields 1,800,000 or so distinct CDR3 sequences, roughly two fifths seen once. Every participating donor contributed about 10 milliliters of peripheral blood through a draw. As regards this clonotype: Its target is unknown.

This chain links TRBV6-2 or TRBV6-3 with TRBJ2-7, with 9 bases that match TRBD1. The clonotype comes from a human donor in good health. The sample was blood. For the CDR3, the DNA is TGTGCCAGCAGTTACCTACAGGGGGCGGCGGACGAGCAGTACTTC. Translating gives CASSYLQGAADEQYF.